This entry concerns a single TCR beta chain. Germline CDR1 and CDR2: KGHSH and LQKENI. Trimming removed 3 bases at V and 5 bases at J, with 13 bases between. The CDR3 is 15 residues long. As every portion of the isolated RNA was reverse transcribed, the sequencing read expressed TCRB transcripts. The table came from immunoSEQ multiplex PCR; TCRdb's copy has only in-frame clones and leaves some out. The sample holds 250,000 to 350,000 clones, approximately 11% seen once. The data derive from a study of beta chain features in type 1 diabetes. This sequence originates from a woman in her 30s in good health. The sequenced material came from naive CD4+ T cells from blood. This rearrangement joins TRBV18 to TRBJ1-4, with D possibly matching TRBD1 (6 bases). The CDR3 nucleotides are TGTGCCAGCTCACCGTTGGACAGCCTGAATGAAAAACTGTTTTTT. Its protein product is CASSPLDSLNEKLFF.